Listed here are 6 T cell receptor beta chains from one sample, sequenced in a study of graft-versus-host responses after intestinal transplantation. TCRdb's copy holds only in-frame clones and misses some; the assay was immunoSEQ multiplex PCR. Of some 45,000 clones in the sample, more than 85% were seen once. Sequenced here: PBMCs, sampled 524 days after transplant. Source of these receptors: a human patient who received an intestinal transplant, so some T cells may come from the graft donor.

The chain uses TRBV5-1 and TRBJ2-4, with 7 bases matching TRBD1. CDR1 and CDR2 (germline): SGHRS, YFSETQ. The CDR3 sequence is 14 residues long. J gave up 1 base and V 4 bases, and 2 bases lay outside the gene matches. CDR3 sequence reads: CASSPQGAKNIQYF. The CDR3 nucleotides read TGCGCCAGCAGCCCACAGGGGGCCAAAAACATTCAGTACTTC.

The chain carries TRBV27 and TRBJ2-1; no reliable D call. Germline V gene data show CDR1 as MNHEY and CDR2 as SMNVEV (reference sequence). The CDR3 consists of 16 residues. Trimming left V 0 bases short and J 4 bases short, with 13 bases between. The CDR3 loop reads CASSLSGAMLYNEQFF. CDR3 bases: TGTGCCAGCAGTTTATCGGGCGCAATGTTGTACAATGAGCAGTTCTTC.

In its sample, this clone was seen a few times. The gene calls are TRBV10-2 and TRBJ2-7; 9 bases match TRBD1. The CDR3 consists of 14 residues. CDR1 and CDR2 (germline): WSHSY, SAAADI. The junction had 2 bases not matched to a gene; V was cut back by 2 bases and J by 3 bases. The CDR3 region is CASSEPDRGYEQYF. The CDR3 coding sequence is TGCGCCAGCAGTGAGCCGGACAGGGGCTACGAGCAGTACTTC.

V gene TRBV6-6 combines with J gene TRBJ2-7; unclear D gene. The ends were cut back, 2 bases at V and 3 bases at J, with 5 bases in the middle. Germline loops: CDR1 MNHNY, CDR2 SVGAGI (reference sequence). The CDR3 contains 12 residues. The CDR3 reads CASSYDFYEQYF. DNA of the CDR3: TGTGCCAGCAGTTACGACTTCTACGAGCAGTACTTC.

The chain carries TRBV21-1 and TRBJ1-2; the D call of TRBD1 is as the table states it, not checked on the DNA. TRBV21-1 is given as a pseudogene. CDR3 length equals 14 residues. The CDR3 sequence: CASKNLQGFYGYTF. The CDR3, as DNA: TGTGCCAGCAAAAACCTTCAGGGATTCTATGGCTACACCTTC.

The chain recombines TRBV28 with TRBJ2-5, with D perhaps matching TRBD1 (6 bases). Trimming stripped 3 bases from V and 2 bases from J, with 7 bases between. Looked up from germline, CDR1 is MDHEN and CDR2 is SYDVKM. The CDR3 consists of 13 residues. CDR3 sequence reads: CASSFRGQETQYF. The DNA of the CDR3 is TGTGCCAGCAGTTTCAGGGGACAAGAGACCCAGTACTTC.